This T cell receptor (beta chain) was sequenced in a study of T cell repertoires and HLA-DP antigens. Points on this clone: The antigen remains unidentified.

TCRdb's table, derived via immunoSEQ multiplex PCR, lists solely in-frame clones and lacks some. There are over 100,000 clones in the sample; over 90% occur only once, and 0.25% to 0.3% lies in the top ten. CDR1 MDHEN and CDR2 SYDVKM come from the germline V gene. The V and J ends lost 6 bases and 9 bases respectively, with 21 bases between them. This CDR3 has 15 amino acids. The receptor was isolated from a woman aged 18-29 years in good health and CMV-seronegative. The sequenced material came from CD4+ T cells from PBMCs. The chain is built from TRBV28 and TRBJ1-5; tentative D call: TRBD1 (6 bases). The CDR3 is CASRSPGQLTRPQHF. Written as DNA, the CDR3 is TGTGCCAGCAGATCCCCCGGACAGTTAACTCGGCCCCAGCATTTT. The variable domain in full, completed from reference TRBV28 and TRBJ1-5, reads DVKVTQSSRYLVKRTGEKVFLECVQDMDHENMFWYRQDPGLGLRLIYFSYDVKMKEKGDIPEGYSVSREKKERFSLILESASTNQTSMYLCASRSPGQLTRPQHFGDGTRLSIL.